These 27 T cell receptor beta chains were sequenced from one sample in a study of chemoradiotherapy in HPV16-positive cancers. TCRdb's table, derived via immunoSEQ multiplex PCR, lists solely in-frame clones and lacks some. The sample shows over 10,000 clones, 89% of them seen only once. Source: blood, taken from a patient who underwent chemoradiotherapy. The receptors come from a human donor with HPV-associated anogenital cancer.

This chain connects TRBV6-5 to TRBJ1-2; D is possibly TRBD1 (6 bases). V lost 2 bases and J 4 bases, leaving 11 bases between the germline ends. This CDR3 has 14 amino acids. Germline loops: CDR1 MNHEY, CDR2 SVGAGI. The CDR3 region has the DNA TGTGCCAGCAGTTACGGTAGGACAGTCTATGGCTACACCTTC. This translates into CASSYGRTVYGYTF.

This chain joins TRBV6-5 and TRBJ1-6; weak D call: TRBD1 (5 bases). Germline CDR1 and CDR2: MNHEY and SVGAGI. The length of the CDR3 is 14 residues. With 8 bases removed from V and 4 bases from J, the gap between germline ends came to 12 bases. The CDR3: CASFRGDYNSPLHF. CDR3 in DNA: TGTGCCAGCTTCCGAGGGGATTATAATTCACCCCTCCACTTT.

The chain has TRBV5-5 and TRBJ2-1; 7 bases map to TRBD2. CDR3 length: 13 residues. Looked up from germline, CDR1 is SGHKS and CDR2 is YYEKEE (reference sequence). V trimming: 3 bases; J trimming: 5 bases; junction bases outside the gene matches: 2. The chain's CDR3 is CASSWGGNNEQFF. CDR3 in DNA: TGTGCCAGCAGCTGGGGGGGAAACAATGAGCAGTTCTTC.

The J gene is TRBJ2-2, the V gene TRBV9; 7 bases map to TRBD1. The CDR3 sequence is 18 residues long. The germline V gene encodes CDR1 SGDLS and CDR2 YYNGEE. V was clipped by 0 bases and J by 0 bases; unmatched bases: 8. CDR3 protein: CASSVGQGVGPNTGELFF. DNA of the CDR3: TGTGCCAGCAGCGTAGGACAGGGTGTGGGACCGAACACCGGGGAGCTGTTTTTT.

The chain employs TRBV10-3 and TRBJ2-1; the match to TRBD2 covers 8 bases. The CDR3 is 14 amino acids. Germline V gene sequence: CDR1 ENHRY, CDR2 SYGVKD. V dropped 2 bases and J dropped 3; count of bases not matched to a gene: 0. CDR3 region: CAISETSGYNEQFF. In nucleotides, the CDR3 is TGTGCCATCAGTGAGACTAGCGGCTACAATGAGCAGTTCTTC.

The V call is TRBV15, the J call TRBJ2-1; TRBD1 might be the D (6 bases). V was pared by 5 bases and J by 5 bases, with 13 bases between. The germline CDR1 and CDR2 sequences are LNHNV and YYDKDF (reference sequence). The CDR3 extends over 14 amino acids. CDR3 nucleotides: TGTGCCACCAGCGGGGGCGCGCGTAACAATGAGCAGTTCTTC. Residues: CATSGGARNNEQFF.

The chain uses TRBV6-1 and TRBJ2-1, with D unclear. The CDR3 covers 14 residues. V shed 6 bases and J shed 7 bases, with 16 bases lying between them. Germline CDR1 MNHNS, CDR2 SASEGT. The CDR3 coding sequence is TGTGCCAGCAGGAGCCCGGCGCAGACAAATGAGCAGTTCTTC. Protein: CASRSPAQTNEQFF.

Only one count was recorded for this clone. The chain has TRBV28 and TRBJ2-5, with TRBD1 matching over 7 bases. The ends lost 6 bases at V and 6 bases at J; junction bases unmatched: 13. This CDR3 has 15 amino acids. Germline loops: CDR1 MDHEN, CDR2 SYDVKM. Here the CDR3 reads CASSFGQVEVKTQYF. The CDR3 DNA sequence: TGTGCCAGCAGCTTTGGACAGGTCGAGGTGAAGACCCAGTACTTC.

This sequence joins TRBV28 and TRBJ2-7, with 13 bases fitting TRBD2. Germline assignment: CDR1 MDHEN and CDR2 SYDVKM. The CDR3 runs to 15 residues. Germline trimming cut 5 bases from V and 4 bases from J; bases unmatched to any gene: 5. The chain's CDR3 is CASSPGLAGVYEQYF. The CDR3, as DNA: TGTGCCAGCAGTCCCGGACTAGCGGGGGTGTACGAGCAGTACTTC.

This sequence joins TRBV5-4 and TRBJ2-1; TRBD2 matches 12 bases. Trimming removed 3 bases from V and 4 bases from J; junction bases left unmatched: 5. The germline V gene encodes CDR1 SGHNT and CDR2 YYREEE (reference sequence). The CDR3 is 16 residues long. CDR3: CASSYRTSGIYNEQFF. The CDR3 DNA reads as TGTGCCAGCAGCTATCGGACTAGCGGGATTTACAATGAGCAGTTCTTC.

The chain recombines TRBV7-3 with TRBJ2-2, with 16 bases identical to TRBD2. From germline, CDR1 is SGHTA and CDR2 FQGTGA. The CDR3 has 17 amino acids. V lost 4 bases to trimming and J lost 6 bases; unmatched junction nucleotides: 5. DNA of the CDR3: TGTGCCAGCAGCTCCGGGACTAGCGGGGGGGCCGCCGGGGAGCTGTTTTTT. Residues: CASSSGTSGGAAGELFF.

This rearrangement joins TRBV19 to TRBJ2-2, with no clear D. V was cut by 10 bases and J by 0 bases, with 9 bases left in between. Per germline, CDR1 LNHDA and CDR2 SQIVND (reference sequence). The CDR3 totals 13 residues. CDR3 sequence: CAMAAANTGELFF. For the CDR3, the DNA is TGTGCCATGGCTGCGGCGAACACCGGGGAGCTGTTTTTT. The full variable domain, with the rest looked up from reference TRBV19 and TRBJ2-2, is DGGITQSPKYLFRKEGQNVTLSCEQNLNHDAMYWYRQDPGQGLRLIYYSQIVNDFQKGDIAEGYSVSREKKESFPLTVTSAQKNPTAFYLCAMAAANTGELFFGEGSRLTVL.

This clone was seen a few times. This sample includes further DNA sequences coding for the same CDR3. The CDR3 sequence: CAISVGNEQFF. The CDR3 DNA reads as TGTGCCATCAGTGTGGGCAATGAGCAGTTCTTC. J is TRBJ2-1 and V is TRBV10-3; D remains unclear. The CDR3 sequence is 11 residues long. Deletions cut 4 bases from V and 6 bases from J, with 4 bases between. Germline-derived CDR1 and CDR2 are ENHRY and SYGVKD.

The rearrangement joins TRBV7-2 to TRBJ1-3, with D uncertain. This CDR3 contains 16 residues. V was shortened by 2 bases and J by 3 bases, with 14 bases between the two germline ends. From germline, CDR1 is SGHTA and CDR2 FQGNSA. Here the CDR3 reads CASSLYSDRSGNTIYF. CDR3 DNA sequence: TGTGCCAGCAGCTTATACTCCGACCGGAGTGGAAACACCATATATTTT.

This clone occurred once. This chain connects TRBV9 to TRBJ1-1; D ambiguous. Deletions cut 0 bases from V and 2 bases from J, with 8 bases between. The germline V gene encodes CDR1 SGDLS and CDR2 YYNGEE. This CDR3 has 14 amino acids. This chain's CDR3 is CASSVVDGNTEAFF. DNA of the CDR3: TGTGCCAGCAGCGTAGTGGACGGTAACACTGAAGCTTTCTTT.

CDR3 amino acids: CASRNQDGTGAGYTF. The CDR3 DNA reads as TGTGCCAGCAGAAACCAGGACGGGACCGGGGCTGGCTACACCTTC. J is TRBJ1-2 and V is TRBV6-1; the D gene is possibly TRBD1 (5 bases). Trimming pared 6 bases from V and 7 bases from J, leaving 21 bases between. The CDR3 is made up of 15 amino acids. CDR1 and CDR2 (germline): MNHNS, SASEGT.

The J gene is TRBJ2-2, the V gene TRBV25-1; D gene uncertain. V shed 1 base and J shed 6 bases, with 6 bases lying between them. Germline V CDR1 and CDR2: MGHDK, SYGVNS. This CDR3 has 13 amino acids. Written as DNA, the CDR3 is TGTGCCAGCAGTGAATCCCCCCCCGGGGAGCTGTTTTTT. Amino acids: CASSESPPGELFF.

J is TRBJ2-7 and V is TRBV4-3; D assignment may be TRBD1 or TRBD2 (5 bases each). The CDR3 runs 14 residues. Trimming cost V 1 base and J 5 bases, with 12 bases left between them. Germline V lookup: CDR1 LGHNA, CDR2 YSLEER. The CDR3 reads CASSQVVRDHEQYF. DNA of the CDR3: TGCGCCAGCAGCCAAGTCGTCAGGGACCACGAGCAGTACTTC.

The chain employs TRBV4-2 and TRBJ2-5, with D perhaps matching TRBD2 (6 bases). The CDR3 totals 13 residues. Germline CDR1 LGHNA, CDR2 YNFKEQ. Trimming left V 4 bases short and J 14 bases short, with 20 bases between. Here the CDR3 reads CASSPAGGARLYF. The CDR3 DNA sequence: TGTGCCAGCAGCCCGGCAGGAGGGGCTCGGTTATACTTC.

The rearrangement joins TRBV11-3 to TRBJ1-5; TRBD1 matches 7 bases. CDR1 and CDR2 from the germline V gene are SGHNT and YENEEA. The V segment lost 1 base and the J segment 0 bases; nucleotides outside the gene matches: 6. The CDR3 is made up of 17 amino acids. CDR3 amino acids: CASSLGGQDYSNQPQHF. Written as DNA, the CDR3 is TGTGCCAGCAGCTTAGGAGGACAGGATTATAGCAATCAGCCCCAGCATTTT.

The CDR3 coding sequence is TGCGCCGGGGGCCCCGGGACAGGGGAAACAGATACGCAGTATTTT. It specifies CAGGPGTGETDTQYF. V usage is TRBV5-1 and J usage is TRBJ2-3, with 10 bases fitting TRBD1. V dropped 10 bases and J dropped 3; count of bases not matched to a gene: 11. CDR1 SGHRS and CDR2 YFSETQ come from the germline V gene. The CDR3 is 15 amino acids.

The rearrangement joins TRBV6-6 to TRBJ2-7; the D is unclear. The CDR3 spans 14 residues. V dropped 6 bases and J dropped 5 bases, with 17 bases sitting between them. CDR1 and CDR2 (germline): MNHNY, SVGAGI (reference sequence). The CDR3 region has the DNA TGTGCCAGCAGCTCCCAAATAGAGGCGGACGAGCAGTACTTC. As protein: CASSSQIEADEQYF.

The CDR3 loop reads CASPSDTGLSSYEQYF. CDR3 in DNA: TGTGCCAGCCCCAGCGACACGGGGCTTAGCTCCTACGAGCAGTACTTC. J is TRBJ2-7 and V is TRBV21-1. TRBV21-1 is a pseudogene. The CDR3 covers 16 residues.

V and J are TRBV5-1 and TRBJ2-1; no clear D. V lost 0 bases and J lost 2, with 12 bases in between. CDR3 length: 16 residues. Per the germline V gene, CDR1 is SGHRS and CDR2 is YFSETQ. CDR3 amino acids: CASSLVGQPTYNEQFF. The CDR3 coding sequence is TGCGCCAGCAGCTTGGTCGGGCAGCCAACCTACAATGAGCAGTTCTTC.

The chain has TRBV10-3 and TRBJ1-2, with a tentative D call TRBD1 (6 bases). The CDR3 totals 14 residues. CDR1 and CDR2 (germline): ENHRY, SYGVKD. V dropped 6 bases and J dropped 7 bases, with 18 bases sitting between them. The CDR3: CAISADGGHFGYTF. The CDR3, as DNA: TGTGCCATCAGCGCGGATGGGGGGCATTTTGGCTACACCTTC.

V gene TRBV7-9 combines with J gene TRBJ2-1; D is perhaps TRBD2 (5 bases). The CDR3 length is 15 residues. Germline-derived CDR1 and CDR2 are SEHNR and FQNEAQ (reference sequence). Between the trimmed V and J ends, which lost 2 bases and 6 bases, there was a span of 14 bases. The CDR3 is CASSLSGTVGNEQFF. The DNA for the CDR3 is TGTGCCAGCAGCTTAAGCGGAACAGTGGGCAATGAGCAGTTCTTC.

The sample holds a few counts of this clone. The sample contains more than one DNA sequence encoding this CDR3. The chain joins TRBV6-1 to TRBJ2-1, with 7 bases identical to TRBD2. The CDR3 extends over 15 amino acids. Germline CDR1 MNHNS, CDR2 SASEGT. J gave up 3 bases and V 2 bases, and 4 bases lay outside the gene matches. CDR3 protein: CASSESGGSYNEQFF. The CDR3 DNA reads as TGTGCCAGCAGTGAATCAGGCGGGAGCTACAATGAGCAGTTCTTC.